The 18 T cell receptor beta chains in this list originate from one sample, sequenced in a study of a mutant IDH1 vaccine in newly diagnosed glioma. TCRdb's copy holds only in-frame clones and misses some; the assay was immunoSEQ multiplex PCR. The table records 40,000 to 45,000 clones, under 90% of them present only once. Described time point: week 35, safety follow-up. In the vaccine, a single dose held 300 ug of the mutant IDH1 20-mer peptide, along with topical imiquimod. These receptors lack a known antigen. Sequenced here: PBMCs, sampled from a glioma patient whose treatment included an IDH1 peptide vaccine. The receptors come from a middle-aged woman with glioma. Some clones in this sample may be carry-over from other donors' samples.

The chain's CDR3 is CAIGTGDTEAFF. The DNA for the CDR3 is TGTGCCATCGGGACAGGGGACACTGAAGCTTTCTTT. This chain links TRBV10-3 with TRBJ1-1, with 10 bases fitting TRBD1. Looked up from germline, CDR1 is ENHRY and CDR2 is SYGVKD. This CDR3 is built from 12 residues. Trimming removed 8 bases from V and 3 bases from J; junction bases left unmatched: 0.

The V gene is TRBV9, the J gene TRBJ1-1, with D possibly TRBD1 on 6 matching bases. V dropped 2 bases and J dropped 1 base, with 12 bases sitting between them. The CDR3 extends over 15 amino acids. Germline V CDR1 and CDR2: SGDLS, YYNGEE. CDR3 protein: CASSVSTGPNTEAFF. In DNA, the CDR3 is TGTGCCAGCAGCGTGTCTACAGGGCCGAACACTGAAGCTTTCTTT.

A single count supports this clone. The rearrangement uses TRBV2 and TRBJ1-5; D possibly corresponds to TRBD1 (5 bases). V lost 7 bases, J lost 1 base, and 14 bases lay in between. The CDR3 spans 15 residues. The germline CDR1 and CDR2 sequences are SNHLY and FYNNEI. The CDR3 nucleotides are TGTGCCAGCACTCGGGGAGGGGCAAGCAATCAGCCCCAGCATTTT. It codes for CASTRGGASNQPQHF. The variable domain in full, with the rest retrieved from reference TRBV2 and TRBJ1-5, is EPEVTQTPSHQVTQMGQEVILRCVPISNHLYFYWYRQILGQKVEFLVSFYNNEISEKSEIFDDQFSVERPDGSNFTLKIRSTKLEDSAMYFCASTRGGASNQPQHFGDGTRLSIL.

The sample holds one count of this clone. The chain has TRBV7-2 and TRBJ2-7; 10 bases fit TRBD2. The CDR3 covers 15 residues. Germline assignment: CDR1 SGHTA and CDR2 FQGNSA. V shed 1 base, J shed 4 bases, and the junction held 4 bases outside the gene matches. CDR3 bases: TGTGCCAGCAGCTTAGGGACTAGCGGAGAGTACGAGCAGTACTTC. It translates to CASSLGTSGEYEQYF.

The V call is TRBV20-1, the J call TRBJ2-7, with D possibly TRBD1 on 5 matching bases. The germline V gene has CDR1 DFQATT and CDR2 SNEGSKA (reference sequence). CDR3 size: 11 residues. Trimming left V 6 bases short and J 0 bases short, with 6 bases between. CDR3 protein: CSADSSYEQYF. DNA of the CDR3: TGCAGTGCCGACAGCTCCTACGAGCAGTACTTC.

The CDR3, as DNA: TGTGCCAGCAGCGGAGGACCTGAGACAAAAATTCTGAACACTGAAGCTTTCTTT. The encoded protein is CASSGGPETKILNTEAFF. The rearrangement links TRBV2 to TRBJ1-1; no definite D call. Trimming took 6 bases from V and 0 from J, leaving 23 bases between them. The CDR3 is 18 residues long. Germline lookup yields CDR1 SNHLY and CDR2 FYNNEI.

The chain carries TRBV6-1 and TRBJ2-5, with D possibly being TRBD1 or TRBD2 (5 bases each). Germline values: CDR1 MNHNS, CDR2 SASEGT. CDR3 length: 12 amino acids. V lost 1 base and J lost 5, with 5 bases in between. CDR3 nucleotide sequence: TGTGCCAGCAGTGAAGGGGGGGAGACCCAGTACTTC. It yields the protein CASSEGGETQYF.

As to this clone: At one boundary the junction diverges from the germline segment, which might be a read error. This chain uses TRBV2 with TRBJ2-7; possibly TRBD2 for D (5 bases). Germline lookup yields CDR1 SNHLY and CDR2 FYNNEI. CDR3 length equals 13 residues. The CDR3 nucleotides read TGTGCCAGTAGTGAGCCGGGGAAATACGAGCAGTACTTC. It specifies CASSEPGKYEQYF.

V and J are TRBV20-1 and TRBJ1-1; possible D gene TRBD1, 5 bases. Germline V CDR1 and CDR2: DFQATT, SNEGSKA (reference sequence). V shed 3 bases and J shed 11 bases, with 13 bases lying between them. CDR3 length equals 11 residues. This chain's CDR3 is CSASPRDGAFF. The CDR3 region has the DNA TGCAGTGCTAGCCCCAGGGATGGGGCTTTCTTT.

The genes are TRBV2 and TRBJ2-7; 8 bases match TRBD1. The length of the CDR3 is 14 residues. After removal of 4 bases from V and 6 bases from J, the junction contained 8 bases not matched to a gene. From germline, CDR1 is SNHLY and CDR2 FYNNEI. The CDR3 coding sequence is TGTGCCAGCAGTGGTGAGACAGGGGTCTGCGAGCAGTACTTC. This encodes CASSGETGVCEQYF.

The V and J genes are TRBV27 and TRBJ2-6; D is ambiguous. This CDR3 region has 13 residues. From germline, CDR1 is MNHEY and CDR2 SMNVEV (reference sequence). Between the trimmed V and J ends, which lost 8 bases and 0 bases, there was a span of 5 bases. CDR3 amino acids: CASGTSGANVLTF. The CDR3 nucleotides are TGTGCCAGCGGTACCTCTGGGGCCAACGTCCTGACTTTC.

CDR3 in DNA: TGTGCCAGCAGTCGAGCCTACGAGCAGTACTTC. This codes for CASSRAYEQYF. V and J are TRBV6-6 and TRBJ2-7; unclear D gene. V lost 5 bases to trimming and J lost 2 bases, with 4 bases between them. The germline gives CDR1 MNHNY, CDR2 SVGAGI (reference sequence). This CDR3 contains 11 residues.

V usage is TRBV28 and J usage is TRBJ1-1; D is undetermined. The CDR3 loop spans 12 amino acids. Germline CDR1 is MDHEN and CDR2 is SYDVKM. Trimming pared 7 bases from V and 1 base from J, leaving 7 bases between. The DNA of the CDR3 is TGTGCCAGCATACGGGGGAACACTGAAGCTTTCTTT. Its translation: CASIRGNTEAFF.

The rearrangement uses TRBV28 and TRBJ1-1, with 7 bases aligning to TRBD1. V gave up 2 bases and J gave up 3 bases; unmatched junction bases: 18. Per germline, CDR1 MDHEN and CDR2 SYDVKM. The CDR3 has 19 residues. In DNA form, the CDR3 reads TGTGCCAGCAGTTTAGTAGGTAGACAGGGTCAGGTAGGGGACACTGAAGCTTTCTTT. Protein product: CASSLVGRQGQVGDTEAFF.

The J gene is TRBJ2-5, the V gene TRBV7-2; 11 bases agree with TRBD2. The germline V gene encodes CDR1 SGHTA and CDR2 FQGNSA. The length of the CDR3 is 15 residues. Losses at the gene ends were 5 bases for V and 4 bases for J; bases not matched to a gene: 6. CDR3 DNA: TGTGCCAGCAGCGGAGGCGGACTAGCGGGAGAGACCCAGTACTTC. Protein product: CASSGGGLAGETQYF.

The chain links TRBV4-3 to TRBJ1-2; 7 bases match TRBD1. The CDR3 covers 15 residues. The trim removed 3 bases at V and 11 bases at J, leaving 15 bases unmatched. Germline CDR1 reads LGHNA; CDR2 reads YSLEER. CDR3 protein: CASSQSGTGDVRYTF. For the CDR3, the DNA is TGCGCCAGCAGCCAGTCGGGCACAGGGGACGTACGGTACACCTTC.

The V and J genes are TRBV10-2 and TRBJ2-5, with TRBD2 as a possible D gene (5 bases). V shed 5 bases and J shed 2 bases, with 6 bases lying between them. Germline assignment: CDR1 WSHSY and CDR2 SAAADI. The length of the CDR3 is 12 residues. CDR3 amino acids: CASSWTQETQYF. The CDR3 DNA reads TGCGCCAGCAGTTGGACTCAAGAGACCCAGTACTTC.

This clone was found a few times. This sequence joins TRBV27 and TRBJ1-1; D is undetermined. CDR1 is MNHEY and CDR2 is SMNVEV in the germline V gene (reference sequence). The V and J ends lost 3 bases and 4 bases respectively, with 9 bases between them. The CDR3 has 13 residues. The CDR3 sequence: CASSFFAGTEAFF. The CDR3 coding sequence is TGTGCCAGCAGTTTCTTCGCTGGCACTGAAGCTTTCTTT.